These 26 T cell receptor beta chains were sequenced from one sample in a study of blood T cells in healthy people across ages. A sample-barcoded 5' primer and a J-beta primer mix were used in a second PCR of roughly 6 to 11 cycles. MiXCR, applied by TCRdb to the 5' RACE reads, yields one record per CDR3 protein. The profile shows 800,000 or so distinct CDR3 sequences, around 68% of them singletons. Sample: blood. The source of these receptors is a man aged 25 to 40 in good health.

This clonotype appeared a few times. J is TRBJ2-7 and V is TRBV4-2, with a weak D call TRBD1 (6 bases). The CDR3 sequence is 15 residues long. The germline CDR1 and CDR2 sequences are LGHNA and YNFKEQ. Trimming removed 3 bases from V and 7 bases from J, with 19 bases in between. The CDR3 region is CASSQARTGSWEQYF. The CDR3 DNA is TGTGCCAGCAGCCAGGCAAGAACAGGGTCGTGGGAGCAGTACTTC.

The chain combines TRBV7-3 with TRBJ1-6, with TRBD1 identical over 7 bases. Trimming at V came to 8 bases and at J to 7 bases, leaving 8 bases not matched to a gene. From germline, CDR1 is SGHTA and CDR2 FQGTGA. This CDR3 has 14 residues. CDR3 loop: CASSGGGINSPLHF. CDR3 bases: TGTGCCAGCTCAGGAGGGGGCATAAATTCACCCCTCCACTTT.

This clonotype appeared a few times. The chain joins TRBV7-2 to TRBJ2-4; 10 bases agree with TRBD1. Losses at the gene ends were 5 bases for V and 10 bases for J; bases not matched to a gene: 8. The CDR3 is 14 amino acids. CDR1 is SGHTA, CDR2 FQGNSA, per germline. The CDR3 is CASSPSPDRGIQYF. The CDR3, as DNA: TGTGCCAGCAGCCCCTCCCCGGACAGGGGGATTCAGTACTTC.

This sequence joins TRBV2 and TRBJ2-3; D is ambiguous. V shed 7 bases and J shed 2 bases, with 10 bases lying between them. The CDR3 covers 13 residues. Germline V gene data show CDR1 as SNHLY and CDR2 as FYNNEI. This CDR3 is CASNAPFTDTQYF. CDR3 bases: TGTGCCAGCAATGCACCCTTCACAGATACGCAGTATTTT. The variable domain in full, completed from reference TRBV2 and TRBJ2-3, reads EPEVTQTPSHQVTQMGQEVILRCVPISNHLYFYWYRQILGQKVEFLVSFYNNEISEKSEIFDDQFSVERPDGSNFTLKIRSTKLEDSAMYFCASNAPFTDTQYFGPGTRLTVL.

This clonotype was counted ten times or more. The chain links TRBV5-1 to TRBJ1-5; D might be TRBD1 (5 bases). Looked up from germline, CDR1 is SGHRS and CDR2 is YFSETQ. Trimming took off 0 bases at V and 0 bases at J, with 7 bases between the two ends. The CDR3 covers 15 residues. The CDR3 nucleotides are TGCGCCAGCAGCTTGGGGGGCAGTAGCAATCAGCCCCAGCATTTT. This codes for CASSLGGSSNQPQHF.

As concerns this clonotype: Relative to the germline gene, one junction end is altered; a read error may explain this. The rearrangement links TRBV6-2 or TRBV6-3 to TRBJ1-5; weak D call: TRBD1 (6 bases). Germline V gene lookup returns CDR1 MNHEY and CDR2 SVGEGT. This CDR3 comprises 16 residues. This CDR3 is CASSYRRTVTNQPQHF. CDR3 coding DNA: TGTGCCAGTAGTTACAGGAGGACAGTAACAAATCAGCCCCAGCATTTT.

This clonotype was counted a single time. V is TRBV9 and J is TRBJ2-3; D not resolved. Trimming pared 3 bases from V and 1 base from J, leaving 15 bases between. The CDR3 loop spans 16 amino acids. Germline loops: CDR1 SGDLS, CDR2 YYNGEE. The CDR3 nucleotides are TGTGCCAGCAGCGGACCCACCTCGGGCCGCACAGATACGCAGTATTTT. This codes for CASSGPTSGRTDTQYF.

The chain recombines TRBV14 with TRBJ2-5, with 7 bases lining up with TRBD1. The tail of the sequence fits TRBJ2-7 better, so the J call may be wrong. Germline lookup yields CDR1 SGHDN and CDR2 FVKESK. The length of the CDR3 is 15 residues. The CDR3 coding sequence is TGTGCCAGCAGCCACGGTGACAGGGAAGTAGGCGAGCAGTACTTC. Its translation: CASSHGDREVGEQYF.

The chain is built from TRBV7-3 and TRBJ2-3, with D tentatively TRBD1 or TRBD2 (5 bases each). The CDR3 length is 14 residues. V gave up 7 bases and J gave up 2 bases, with 13 bases separating them. Germline V gene sequence: CDR1 SGHTA, CDR2 FQGTGA. CDR3 nucleotides: TGTGCCAGCAAAAGGGGCGGGTTCACAGATACGCAGTATTTT. Its translation is CASKRGGFTDTQYF.

The chain is built from TRBV5-6 and TRBJ2-5, with D hard to call. CDR1 and CDR2 from the germline V gene are SGHDT and YYEEEE. The CDR3 consists of 15 residues. Trimming removed 4 bases at V and 2 bases at J, with 15 bases between. Here the CDR3 DNA reads TGTGCCAGCAGCCCCATGCGGCTACAACAAGAGACCCAGTACTTC. This encodes CASSPMRLQQETQYF.

The rearrangement uses TRBV28 and TRBJ2-3; 10 bases are shared with TRBD2. The CDR3 has 16 amino acids. Germline values: CDR1 MDHEN, CDR2 SYDVKM. V lost 2 bases, J lost 10 bases, and 12 bases stayed unmatched. The CDR3 protein is CASSLTLAGAPGAQYF. The DNA of the CDR3 is TGTGCCAGCAGTTTAACCCTAGCGGGGGCCCCAGGAGCGCAGTATTTT.

In its sample, this clonotype was seen many times. The chain links TRBV5-1 to TRBJ2-5; TRBD2 matches at 7 bases. The CDR3 sequence is 16 residues long. Germline V gene lookup returns CDR1 SGHRS and CDR2 YFSETQ. V lost 2 bases and J lost 1; bases outside the gene matches: 8. As DNA, the CDR3 is TGCGCCAGCAGCTTTACAGGCGGGGGTTTCCAAGAGACCCAGTACTTC. Translating it yields CASSFTGGGFQETQYF.

This clonotype was seen a handful of times. V is TRBV2 and J is TRBJ2-3, with no clear D. The V gene's germline CDR1 is SNHLY and CDR2 FYNNEI. The CDR3 sequence is 11 residues long. V dropped 7 bases and J dropped 5 bases, with 7 bases sitting between them. The CDR3 bases are TGTGCCAGCACTCCTAAAGATACGCAGTATTTT. Protein product: CASTPKDTQYF. Combining the CDR3 with reference TRBV2 and TRBJ2-3 gives the whole variable domain EPEVTQTPSHQVTQMGQEVILRCVPISNHLYFYWYRQILGQKVEFLVSFYNNEISEKSEIFDDQFSVERPDGSNFTLKIRSTKLEDSAMYFCASTPKDTQYFGPGTRLTVL.

The rearrangement uses TRBV27 and TRBJ2-4; 9 bases fit TRBD2. The germline V gene encodes CDR1 MNHEY and CDR2 SMNVEV (reference sequence). CDR3 length: 16 amino acids. The junction had 9 bases not matched to a gene; V was cut back by 5 bases and J by 4 bases. CDR3 sequence (DNA): TGTGCCAGCAGTCCACCCAGGACTAGCGTAAAAAACATTCAGTACTTC. This sequence encodes CASSPPRTSVKNIQYF.

The CDR3 loop is CASSHETEYGYTF. The CDR3 DNA is TGTGCCAGCAGCCATGAGACGGAGTATGGCTACACCTTC. The J gene is TRBJ1-2, the V gene TRBV14; D gene unclear. V was shortened by 3 bases and J by 5 bases, with 10 bases between the two germline ends. CDR3 length: 13 residues. Germline V CDR1 and CDR2: SGHDN, FVKESK.

The chain is built from TRBV6-5 and TRBJ2-1; D possibly corresponds to TRBD1 (6 bases). V lost 0 bases and J lost 9, with 18 bases in between. The CDR3 runs 16 residues. Per germline, CDR1 MNHEY and CDR2 SVGAGI. The CDR3 coding sequence is TGTGCCAGCAGTTACTCGTATCTGGGCAGGGGTGGTGAGCAGTTCTTC. The encoded protein is CASSYSYLGRGGEQFF.

This clonotype came up a few times. This sequence joins TRBV12-3 or TRBV12-4 and TRBJ2-5, with TRBD2 matching over 10 bases. CDR3 length equals 17 residues. The ends lost 6 bases at V and 0 bases at J; junction bases unmatched: 10. CDR3 nucleotides: TGTGCCAGCAGCCCCGGGACTAGCGCCTTGTACCAAGAGACCCAGTACTTC. Encoded protein: CASSPGTSALYQETQYF.

The V and J genes are TRBV4-1 and TRBJ2-1, with D perhaps being TRBD1 or TRBD2 (6 bases each). The CDR3 covers 16 residues. V was shortened by 0 bases and J by 7 bases, with 16 bases between the two germline ends. Germline CDR1 reads MGHRA; CDR2 reads YSYEKL. CDR3 loop: CASSQDPRGLGNEQFF. The CDR3 region has the DNA TGCGCCAGCAGCCAAGATCCTCGGGGGCTGGGTAATGAGCAGTTCTTC.

The chain is built from TRBV11-2 and TRBJ1-4; D remains unclear. This CDR3 is built from 16 residues. V was cut by 5 bases and J by 0 bases, with 13 bases left in between. Germline CDR1 SGHAT, CDR2 FQNNGV. The CDR3 loop reads CASSPAQRTTNEKLFF. The CDR3 DNA reads TGTGCCAGCAGCCCGGCTCAAAGGACAACTAATGAAAAACTGTTTTTT.

The V call is TRBV6-2 or TRBV6-3, the J call TRBJ2-3; the D gene is possibly TRBD1 (6 bases). This CDR3 is built from 15 residues. V was clipped by 2 bases and J by 2 bases, with 11 bases between them. Germline V gives CDR1 MNHEY, CDR2 SVGEGT. The CDR3 sequence: CASSYQGLFTDTQYF. Here the CDR3 DNA reads TGTGCCAGCAGTTACCAGGGGCTCTTCACAGATACGCAGTATTTT.

The chain couples TRBV5-1 to TRBJ2-1, with 11 bases fitting TRBD1. This CDR3 has 15 amino acids. J was trimmed by 7 bases and V by 4 bases; bases with no gene match: 7. From germline, CDR1 is SGHRS and CDR2 YFSETQ. CDR3 nucleotides: TGCGCCAGCAGCCCCGGGGGACAGGGGGGAAATGAGCAGTTCTTC. It codes for CASSPGGQGGNEQFF.

The chain joins TRBV4-3 to TRBJ2-7; D possibly corresponds to TRBD1 (6 bases). In germline, CDR1 is LGHNA, CDR2 YSLEER. V lost 5 bases, J lost 4 bases, and 18 bases lay in between. There are 15 residues in the CDR3. CDR3 residues: CASSVGAGLRYEQYF. The CDR3 coding sequence is TGCGCCAGCAGCGTGGGGGCAGGGTTGAGGTACGAGCAGTACTTC.

The chain joins TRBV29-1 to TRBJ1-5; D might be TRBD1 (5 bases). Germline V lookup: CDR1 SQVTM, CDR2 ANQGSEA. This CDR3 is built from 13 residues. V lost 4 bases and J 7 bases, leaving 14 bases between the germline ends. The CDR3 DNA reads as TGCAGCGTTGCTCAGGGATTTGAACAGCCCCAGCATTTT. Translated: CSVAQGFEQPQHF. The full variable domain, completed using reference TRBV29-1 and TRBJ1-5, is SAVISQKPSRDICQRGTSLTIQCQVDSQVTMMFWYRQQPGQSLTLIATANQGSEATYESGFVIDKFPISRPNLTFSTLTVSNMSPEDSSIYLCSVAQGFEQPQHFGDGTRLSIL.

Only a few counts were recorded for this clonotype. V and J are TRBV29-1 and TRBJ1-1; D gene unclear. Germline-derived CDR1 and CDR2 are SQVTM and ANQGSEA. The CDR3 has 13 residues. V was shortened by 8 bases and J by 4 bases, with 17 bases between the two germline ends. CDR3 nucleotides: TGCAGCTTCGAGTCCGGACGGGGCACTGAAGCTTTCTTT. Its translation is CSFESGRGTEAFF.

This rearrangement joins TRBV20-1 to TRBJ2-7; TRBD1 matches 7 bases. CDR3 size: 13 residues. Germline V gene data show CDR1 as DFQATT and CDR2 as SNEGSKA (reference sequence). The V and J ends lost 6 bases and 0 bases, in that order; junction bases with no gene match: 5. The CDR3, as DNA: TGCAGTGCGTTGACAGGGCTCTCCTACGAGCAGTACTTC. It is translated as CSALTGLSYEQYF.

Of note for this clonotype: Germline and junction disagree at one end, which may indicate a read error. The chain joins TRBV27 to TRBJ1-2; perhaps TRBD1 as D (6 bases). The CDR3 is 13 amino acids. Germline lookup yields CDR1 MNHEY and CDR2 SMNVEV (reference sequence). CDR3 in DNA: TGTGCCAGCAGTTTCGACAGGAACTGTGGCTACACCTTC. It codes for CASSFDRNCGYTF.